These T cell receptor beta chains were read from a single sample in a study of blood T cell repertoires in COVID-19. Sequencing used immunoSEQ multiplex PCR; TCRdb keeps in-frame clones, though not all of them. The sample yields 150,000 or so clones, about 79% seen once. Sequencing input: PBMCs or T cells enriched from blood (not recorded which). The receptors derive from a man in his fifties who had recovered from COVID-19. The CDR3 runs from the conserved cysteine through the conserved F or W. The order of the fields is V gene, J gene, CDR3 length, clone size, D gene, CDR3 protein, CDR3 DNA. A D gene is named only where the DNA matches it firmly. Size is omitted from some rows. Given values are once, few, many or a class for expanded clones.

v_gene: TRBV21-1
j_gene: TRBJ1-3
len: 16
abundance: NA
d_gene: NA
CDR3aa: CATLPRGQVYGNTIYF
CDR3nt: TGTGCCACCCTCCCTCGAGGACAGGTATATGGAAACACCATATATTTT

v_gene: TRBV27
j_gene: TRBJ1-4
len: 12
abundance: NA
d_gene: NA
CDR3aa: CASSSLNEKLFF
CDR3nt: TGTGCCAGCAGTTCCCTTAATGAAAAACTGTTTTTT

v_gene: TRBV28
j_gene: TRBJ1-2
len: 13
abundance: NA
d_gene: NA
CDR3aa: CASSLRGSYGYTF
CDR3nt: TGTGCCAGCAGTTTGAGGGGGAGCTATGGCTACACCTTC

v_gene: TRBV28
j_gene: TRBJ2-5
len: 14
abundance: NA
d_gene: NA
CDR3aa: CASSLPGYRETQYF
CDR3nt: TGTGCCAGCAGTTTACCGGGTTACCGGGAGACCCAGTACTTC

v_gene: TRBV19
j_gene: TRBJ1-2
len: 13
abundance: NA
d_gene: TRBD1
CDR3aa: CASSDRGHYGYTF
CDR3nt: TGTGCCAGTAGTGACAGGGGGCACTATGGCTACACCTTC

v_gene: TRBV7-9
j_gene: TRBJ2-2
len: 14
abundance: NA
d_gene: NA
CDR3aa: CASSLVVGAGELFF
CDR3nt: TGTGCCAGCAGCTTAGTGGTAGGGGCCGGGGAGCTGTTTTTT

v_gene: TRBV6-5
j_gene: TRBJ1-1
len: 16
abundance: NA
d_gene: NA
CDR3aa: CASSYGGGAMNTEAFF
CDR3nt: TGTGCCAGCAGTTACGGAGGGGGGGCCATGAACACTGAAGCTTTCTTT

v_gene: TRBV29-1
j_gene: TRBJ2-1
len: 16
abundance: NA
d_gene: NA
CDR3aa: CSVDGLAVRSYNEQFF
CDR3nt: TGCAGCGTTGATGGGTTAGCGGTGAGGTCCTACAATGAGCAGTTCTTC

v_gene: TRBV2
j_gene: TRBJ1-2
len: 15
abundance: once
d_gene: TRBD1
CDR3aa: CASSDGWVGGEGYTF
CDR3nt: TGTGCCAGCAGTGATGGCTGGGTAGGGGGCGAGGGCTACACCTTC

v_gene: TRBV9
j_gene: TRBJ1-3
len: 17
abundance: NA
d_gene: NA
CDR3aa: CASSPQSQAASGNTIYF
CDR3nt: TGTGCCAGCAGCCCTCAGAGCCAGGCAGCCTCTGGAAACACCATATATTTT